This TCR beta chain was identified during a study of blood T cell repertoires in COVID-19. At the level of the study: Samples of COVID-19 (acute and convalescent) were obtained from the United States, Italy and Spain. From T cells, B-cell-depleted T cells, or PBMCs came the material, which was cDNA or gDNA.

The CDR3 totals 14 residues. Germline CDR1 reads ENHRY; CDR2 reads SYGVKD. V lost 6 bases and J lost 1; bases outside the gene matches: 4. Under the authors' procedure: Amplification with reference gene primers provided the estimates of nucleated cell counts. Profiled with immunoSEQ multiplex PCR; TCRdb holds only in-frame clones, not every one. That table gives V, J and clone size, and the DNA gave D and trimming. The sample lists some 110,000 clones, 60% to 85% occurring once. This clone was seen more than once but under ten times. Input material: peripheral blood. This TCR was recovered from a man aged 65 to 85 with acute or convalescent COVID-19. The chain recombines TRBV10-3 with TRBJ2-3, with 7 bases matching TRBD1. The CDR3 DNA reads as TGTGCCATCAGGGTCGACAGGGGCACAGATACGCAGTATTTT. Translated: CAIRVDRGTDTQYF.